The rows below give T cell receptor beta chains drawn from one sample of a study of neurological immune-mediated disorders. MiXCR, run by TCRdb on the 5' RACE reads, gives a single entry per CDR3 protein. The sample includes approximately 100,000 distinct CDR3 sequences, about a tenth of them seen just once. Sequencing used PBMCs. These receptor sequences come from a female donor with HTLV-1-associated myelopathy (HAM/TSP). Each CDR3 is given with its conserved first and last residue. The D gene is left open where the match is weak. For some rows the clone size is stated as once, few or many, or as a class when expanded; others skip it.

>TRBV10-1|TRBJ1-5|many|-
TGCGCGTACAACAAGGGGTCACATAGCAATCAGCCCCAGCATTTT
CAYNKGSHSNQPQHF
>TRBV29-1|TRBJ2-3|many|TRBD2
TGCAGCGTCAGCGGGACTAGCGGGGGTCTGACGACAGATACGCAGTATTTT
CSVSGTSGGLTTDTQYF
>TRBV20-1|TRBJ2-3|many|-
TGCAGTGCACCGCTGAGCGTAAGCACAGATACGCAGTATTTT
CSAPLSVSTDTQYF
>TRBV7-8|TRBJ2-1|many|TRBD1
TGTGCCAGCACCCCGACAGGGAAGATCTACAATGAGCAGTTCTTC
CASTPTGKIYNEQFF
>TRBV5-1|TRBJ1-1|many|TRBD1
TGCGCCAGCAGCTTGACAGGGGGGACTGAAGCTTTCTTT
CASSLTGGTEAFF
>TRBV5-1|TRBJ1-4|many|TRBD1
TGCGCCAGCAGCTCCGGGACAGCGAGTTCCCACACAACTAATGAAAAACTGTTTTTT
CASSSGTASSHTTNEKLFF
>TRBV5-1|TRBJ1-4|-|-
TGCGCCAGCAGCTTGGAGGGGACTAATGAAAAACTGTTTTTT
CASSLEGTNEKLFF
>TRBV9|TRBJ2-1|many|-
TGTGCCTCGTGCCGGGACCTCGGCAATGAGCAGTTCTTC
CASCRDLGNEQFF
>TRBV5-1|TRBJ1-1|many|-
TGCGCCAGCAGCTTCGGGAGCAACACTGAAGCTTTCTTT
CASSFGSNTEAFF
>TRBV7-2|TRBJ2-5|many|-
TGTGCCAGCAGCCAACTAGGCCTCCAAGAGACCCAGTACTTC
CASSQLGLQETQYF
>TRBV5-1|TRBJ2-4|medium-sized|-
TGCGCCAGCAGCTTGGGACAGCGAGACATTCAGTACTTC
CASSLGQRDIQYF
>TRBV29-1|TRBJ2-3|many|-
TGCAGCGTTGAGGAGGTGTCGATCACAGATACGCAGTATTTT
CSVEEVSITDTQYF
>TRBV3-1|TRBJ1-2|many|TRBD1
TGTGCCAGCAGCCAAGATGGCAGGGGGCCGGCTAACTATGGCTACACCTTC
CASSQDGRGPANYGYTF
>TRBV3-1|TRBJ2-3|many|TRBD1
TGTGCCAGCAGTCGGTCAGAGGTGTTCGGGCAGGGGGCTTGGACAGATACGCAGTATTTT
CASSRSEVFGQGAWTDTQYF
>TRBV7-9|TRBJ1-4|many|-
TGTGCCAGCAGCTTAGCACAGACAACTAATGAAAAACTGTTTTTT
CASSLAQTTNEKLFF
>TRBV6-1|TRBJ2-7|-|-
TGTGCCAGCAGTGAGTTGGACGGGGGCTTGGGGGAGCAGTACTTC
CASSELDGGLGEQYF
>TRBV5-5|TRBJ2-4|-|TRBD2
TGTGCCAGCAGCTCGGGGGGGGAAGCCAAAAACATTCAGTACTTC
CASSSGGEAKNIQYF
>TRBV19|TRBJ2-2|few|-
TGTGCCAGTACCCCTAGGGCGGGGATGAACACCGGGGAGCTGTTTTTT
CASTPRAGMNTGELFF
>TRBV5-1|TRBJ2-3|many|-
TGCGCCAGCAGCGCCCCTAGCGGCACAGATACGCAGTATTTT
CASSAPSGTDTQYF
>TRBV27|TRBJ2-2|-|-
TGTGCCAGCAGTGGAGGTCGGGTAGTCGGGGAGCTGTTTTTT
CASSGGRVVGELFF
>TRBV5-6|TRBJ2-5|many|-
TGTGCCAGCAGCTTGTTGGGGCCTGAGACCCAGTACTTC
CASSLLGPETQYF
>TRBV7-2|TRBJ2-5|many|-
TGTGCCAGCAGCGGGCACGGGACTTCAGAGGAGACCCAGTACTTC
CASSGHGTSEETQYF
>TRBV5-1|TRBJ1-1|many|-
TGCGCCAGCAGCTTGGATACCGGGGCTGGGACTGAAGCTTTCTTT
CASSLDTGAGTEAFF
>TRBV5-1|TRBJ2-7|many|TRBD1
TGCGCCAGCAGCAGGGGACAGGTCTCCTACGAGCAGTACTTC
CASSRGQVSYEQYF
>TRBV20-1|TRBJ2-1|many|-
TGCAGTGCCCGACCCGCGGGGTCGGGCAATGAGCAGTTCTTC
CSARPAGSGNEQFF
>TRBV21-1|TRBJ1-1|many|-
TGTGCCAGAGAACGAAACACTGAAGCTTTCTTT
CARERNTEAFF